The 6 T cell receptor beta chains reported below all come from one sample, sequenced in a study of blood T cell repertoires in COVID-19. TCRdb's copy holds only in-frame clones and misses some; the assay was immunoSEQ multiplex PCR. The sample lists about 180,000 clones; around 86% were seen once. Input material: peripheral blood. The receptors come from a woman in her 30s with active or convalescent COVID-19.

The V gene is TRBV29-1, the J gene TRBJ1-6, with D possibly being TRBD1 (5 bases). The germline gives CDR1 SQVTM, CDR2 ANQGSEA. Between the trimmed V and J ends, which lost 6 bases and 10 bases, there was a span of 19 bases. The CDR3 contains 14 residues. CDR3 nucleotide sequence: TGCAGCGTCCGATCTGCAGGGTCAGAGTCACCCCTCCACTTT. The encoded protein is CSVRSAGSESPLHF.

With regard to this clone: The same CDR3 arises from other DNA sequences in this sample as well. This chain links TRBV9 with TRBJ2-5; maybe TRBD2 (5 bases). The length of the CDR3 is 13 residues. V was pared by 0 bases and J by 5 bases, with 8 bases between. Germline V gives CDR1 SGDLS, CDR2 YYNGEE. CDR3 DNA: TGTGCCAGCAGCGTAGCCGGCGGGGAGACCCAGTACTTC. Its protein is CASSVAGGETQYF.

Details on this clone: Other DNA sequences of this sample code for an identical CDR3. The genes are TRBV28 and TRBJ2-6; TRBD2 is a possible D gene (5 bases). V lost 5 bases and J 4 bases, leaving 12 bases between the germline ends. CDR1 MDHEN and CDR2 SYDVKM come from the germline V gene. There are 15 residues in the CDR3. The CDR3: CASSPPGSGANVLTF. The CDR3 DNA reads as TGTGCCAGCAGTCCACCGGGGTCCGGGGCCAACGTCCTGACTTTC.

This chain connects TRBV7-9 to TRBJ1-4, with unresolved D. Germline assignment: CDR1 SEHNR and CDR2 FQNEAQ (reference sequence). V lost 1 base to trimming and J lost 7 bases, with 19 bases between them. This CDR3 region has 17 residues. Here the CDR3 reads CASSLGGQALKSEKLFF. CDR3 nucleotide sequence: TGTGCCAGCAGCTTAGGAGGGCAGGCCCTCAAGAGTGAAAAACTGTTTTTT. Complete variable domain (other parts from reference TRBV7-9 and TRBJ1-4): DTGVSQNPRHKITKRGQNVTFRCDPISEHNRLYWYRQTLGQGPEFLTYFQNEAQLEKSRLLSDRFSAERPKGSFSTLEIQRTEQGDSAMYLCASSLGGQALKSEKLFFGSGTQLSVL.

This sequence joins TRBV4-1 and TRBJ1-6; 9 positions match TRBD1. V lost 4 bases, J lost 5 bases, and 6 bases stayed unmatched. The CDR3 runs to 16 residues. From germline, CDR1 is MGHRA and CDR2 YSYEKL. CDR3 protein: CASSRPGQGHNSPLHF. In nucleotides, the CDR3 is TGCGCCAGCAGCCGCCCGGGACAGGGTCATAATTCACCCCTCCACTTT.

In this sample, this clone turned up once. J is TRBJ2-1 and V is TRBV20-1; D not certain. This CDR3 is 10 amino acids long. Germline V gives CDR1 DFQATT, CDR2 SNEGSKA (reference sequence). V lost 6 bases and J 10 bases, leaving 10 bases between the germline ends. CDR3 region: CSAAVREQFF. CDR3 coding DNA: TGCAGTGCCGCGGTGAGGGAGCAGTTCTTC.